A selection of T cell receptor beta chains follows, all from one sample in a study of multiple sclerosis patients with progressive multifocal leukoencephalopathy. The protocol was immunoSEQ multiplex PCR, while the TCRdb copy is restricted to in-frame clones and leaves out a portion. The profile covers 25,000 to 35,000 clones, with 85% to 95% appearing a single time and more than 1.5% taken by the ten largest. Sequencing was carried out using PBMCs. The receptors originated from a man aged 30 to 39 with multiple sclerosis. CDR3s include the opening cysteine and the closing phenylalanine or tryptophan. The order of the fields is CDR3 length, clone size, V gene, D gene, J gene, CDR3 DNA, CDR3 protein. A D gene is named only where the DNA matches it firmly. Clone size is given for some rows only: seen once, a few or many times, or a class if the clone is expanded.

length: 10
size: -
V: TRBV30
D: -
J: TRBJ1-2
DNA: TGTGCCTTCGACGATTATGGCTACACCTTC
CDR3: CAFDDYGYTF

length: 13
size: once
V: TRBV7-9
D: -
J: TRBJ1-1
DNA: TGTGCCAGCAGCTTAGTCAAGGACACTGAAGCTTTCTTT
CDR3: CASSLVKDTEAFF

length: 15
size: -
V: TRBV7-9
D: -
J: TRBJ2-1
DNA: TGTGCCAGCAGCTCGTCCACCGGTTCACGGGGTGAGCAGTTCTTC
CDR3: CASSSSTGSRGEQFF

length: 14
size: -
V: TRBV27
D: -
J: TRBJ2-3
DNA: TGTGCCAGCAGTCCCTATTCTAGCACAGATACGCAGTATTTT
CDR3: CASSPYSSTDTQYF

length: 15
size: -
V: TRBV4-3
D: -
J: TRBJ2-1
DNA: TGCGCCAGCAGCCCCTCAGGCGGAAAGGGCAGTGAGCAGTTCTTC
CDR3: CASSPSGGKGSEQFF

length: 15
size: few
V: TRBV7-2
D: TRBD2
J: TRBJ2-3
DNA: TGTGCCAGCAGCCCCGATAGCGGGATGGCGAATACGCAGTATTTT
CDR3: CASSPDSGMANTQYF

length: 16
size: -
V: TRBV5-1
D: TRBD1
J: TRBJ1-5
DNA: TGCGCCAGGAGGACAGGGACTCCTTTTAGCAATCAGCCCCAGCATTTT
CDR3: CARRTGTPFSNQPQHF

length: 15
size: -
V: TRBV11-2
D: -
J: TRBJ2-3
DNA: TGTGCCAGCAGCTTAAGGCCAGGGGGGGGAGATACGCAGTATTTT
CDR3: CASSLRPGGGDTQYF

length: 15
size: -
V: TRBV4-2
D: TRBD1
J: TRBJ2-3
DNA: TGTGCCAGCAGCCAGCTGACAGGGGGCACAGATACGCAGTATTTT
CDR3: CASSQLTGGTDTQYF

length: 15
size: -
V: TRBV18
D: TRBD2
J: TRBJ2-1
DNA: TGTGCCAGCTCCCCCGGGGTAGCGGGGATCAATGAGCAGTTCTTC
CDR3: CASSPGVAGINEQFF

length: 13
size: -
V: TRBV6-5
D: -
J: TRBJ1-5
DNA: TGTGCCAGCAGTTGGGCGATGAGTCAGCCCCAGCATTTT
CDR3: CASSWAMSQPQHF

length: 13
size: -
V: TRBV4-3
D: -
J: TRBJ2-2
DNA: TGCGCCAGCAGCCAAGGGTCCCTCGGGGAGCTGTTTTTT
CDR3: CASSQGSLGELFF

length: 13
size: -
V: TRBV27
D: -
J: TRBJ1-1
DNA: TGTGCCAGCAGTCTTTTAATGAACACTGAAGCTTTCTTT
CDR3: CASSLLMNTEAFF

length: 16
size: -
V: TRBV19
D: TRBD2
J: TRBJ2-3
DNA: TGTGCCAGTAGTGAAGTAGCGGGGCCGAGACCAGATACGCAGTATTTT
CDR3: CASSEVAGPRPDTQYF

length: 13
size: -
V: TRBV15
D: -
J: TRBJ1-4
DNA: TGTGCCACCGGAAGAGGGAAGTATGAAAAACTGTTTTTT
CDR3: CATGRGKYEKLFF

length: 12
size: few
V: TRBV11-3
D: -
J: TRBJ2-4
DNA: TGTGCCAGCAGCTTAGGTGAAAACATTCAGTACTTC
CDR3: CASSLGENIQYF

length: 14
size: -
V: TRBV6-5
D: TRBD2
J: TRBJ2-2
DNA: TGTGCCAGCAGCCGACTAGCGGGGACCGGGGAGCTGTTTTTT
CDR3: CASSRLAGTGELFF

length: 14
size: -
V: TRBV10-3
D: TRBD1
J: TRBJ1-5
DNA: TGTGCCATCAGTGAGGGGACAGCCCGCCAGCCCCAGCATTTT
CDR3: CAISEGTARQPQHF

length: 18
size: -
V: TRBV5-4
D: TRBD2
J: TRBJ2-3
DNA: TGTGCCAGCAGCCCGGGACTAGCGGGAGGGCCGGGTGAAGATACGCAGTATTTT
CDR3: CASSPGLAGGPGEDTQYF

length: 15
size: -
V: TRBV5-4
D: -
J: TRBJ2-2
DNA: TGTGCCAGCAGCCAAGAGGGGACGAACACCGGGGAGCTGTTTTTT
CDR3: CASSQEGTNTGELFF

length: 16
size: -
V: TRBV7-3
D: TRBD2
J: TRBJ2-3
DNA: TGTGCCAGCAGCAAAGGGACTAGCGGGAGCACAGATACGCAGTATTTT
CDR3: CASSKGTSGSTDTQYF

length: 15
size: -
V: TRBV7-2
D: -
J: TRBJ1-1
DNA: TGTGCCAGCAGCTACGGACGGAATATGAACACTGAAGCTTTCTTT
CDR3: CASSYGRNMNTEAFF

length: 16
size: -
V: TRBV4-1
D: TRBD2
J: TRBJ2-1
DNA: TGCGCCAGCAGCCAAGATACTAGCGGGGCCTACAATGAGCAGTTCTTC
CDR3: CASSQDTSGAYNEQFF

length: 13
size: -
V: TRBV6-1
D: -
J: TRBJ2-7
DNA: TGTGCCAGCAGTGAAGACTCGACTCGGGAGCAGTACTTC
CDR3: CASSEDSTREQYF

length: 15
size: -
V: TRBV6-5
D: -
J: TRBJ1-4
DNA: TGTGCCAGCAGTTACAGTAACCTGCCGTATGAAAAACTGTTTTTT
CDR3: CASSYSNLPYEKLFF

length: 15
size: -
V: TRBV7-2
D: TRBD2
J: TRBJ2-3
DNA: TGTGCCAGCAGCATACTAGCGGGAGTTTCAGATACGCAGTATTTT
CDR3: CASSILAGVSDTQYF

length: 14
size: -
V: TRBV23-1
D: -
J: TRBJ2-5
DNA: TGCGCCAGCGTTCAAAGGGGGACCCAAGAGACCCAGTACTTC
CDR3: CASVQRGTQETQYF

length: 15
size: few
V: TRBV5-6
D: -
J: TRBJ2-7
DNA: TGTGCCAGCAGCAACTCGGGGAGGGGGCGGCACGAGCAGTACTTC
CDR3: CASSNSGRGRHEQYF

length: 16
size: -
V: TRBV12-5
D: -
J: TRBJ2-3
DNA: TGTGCTAGTGGTTTGATTAGGGGATTGAGGGTAGATACGCAGTATTTT
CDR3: CASGLIRGLRVDTQYF

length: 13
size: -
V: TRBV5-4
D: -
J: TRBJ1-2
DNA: TGTGCCAGCAGCTTGGAGATCAACTATGGCTACACCTTC
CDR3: CASSLEINYGYTF

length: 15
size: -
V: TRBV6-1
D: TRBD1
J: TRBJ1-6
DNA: TGTGCCAGCAGAGGACAGGCATCCTATAATTCACCCCTCCACTTT
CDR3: CASRGQASYNSPLHF

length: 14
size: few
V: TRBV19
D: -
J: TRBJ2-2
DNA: TGTGCCAGTAGTATAGAGTTTAGGAGGGGGGAGCTGTTTTTT
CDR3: CASSIEFRRGELFF

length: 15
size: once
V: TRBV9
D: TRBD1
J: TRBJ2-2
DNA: TGTGCCAGCAGCGTAGGACAGGGGGCTGACGGGGAGCTGTTTTTT
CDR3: CASSVGQGADGELFF

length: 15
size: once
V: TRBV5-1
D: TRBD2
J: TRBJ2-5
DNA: TGCGCCAGCAGCTTGCTTTCGGGGGGAATGGAGACCCAGTACTTC
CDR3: CASSLLSGGMETQYF

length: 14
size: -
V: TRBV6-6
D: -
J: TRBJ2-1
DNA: TGTGCCAGCAGTGGGGTTAATTACGCCGGGGAGCAGTTCTTC
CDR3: CASSGVNYAGEQFF

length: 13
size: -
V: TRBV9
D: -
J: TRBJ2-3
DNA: TGTGCCAGCAGCGTCAGGGACCTAGATACGCAGTACTTT
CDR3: CASSVRDLDTQYF

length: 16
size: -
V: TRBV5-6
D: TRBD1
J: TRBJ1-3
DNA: TGTGCCAGCAGTCTCGACAGGGCTACCTCTGGAAACACCATATATTTT
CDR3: CASSLDRATSGNTIYF

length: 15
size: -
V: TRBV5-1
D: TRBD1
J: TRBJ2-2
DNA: TGCGCCAGCAGCTCCGGGACAGCGAACACCGGGGAGCTGTTTTTT
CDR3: CASSSGTANTGELFF

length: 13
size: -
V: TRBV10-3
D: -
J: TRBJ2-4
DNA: TGTGCCATCAGTGAGGCGAAGGGGGGGGCCCAGTACTTC
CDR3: CAISEAKGGAQYF

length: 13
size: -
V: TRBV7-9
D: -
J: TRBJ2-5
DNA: TGTGCCAGCAGCTTTCACCTGGGGGCGACCCAGTACTTC
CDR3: CASSFHLGATQYF

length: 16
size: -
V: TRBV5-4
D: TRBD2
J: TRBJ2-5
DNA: TGTGCCAGCAGCCGGGATCTGGCGGGAGTAGGTGAGACCCAGTACTTC
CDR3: CASSRDLAGVGETQYF